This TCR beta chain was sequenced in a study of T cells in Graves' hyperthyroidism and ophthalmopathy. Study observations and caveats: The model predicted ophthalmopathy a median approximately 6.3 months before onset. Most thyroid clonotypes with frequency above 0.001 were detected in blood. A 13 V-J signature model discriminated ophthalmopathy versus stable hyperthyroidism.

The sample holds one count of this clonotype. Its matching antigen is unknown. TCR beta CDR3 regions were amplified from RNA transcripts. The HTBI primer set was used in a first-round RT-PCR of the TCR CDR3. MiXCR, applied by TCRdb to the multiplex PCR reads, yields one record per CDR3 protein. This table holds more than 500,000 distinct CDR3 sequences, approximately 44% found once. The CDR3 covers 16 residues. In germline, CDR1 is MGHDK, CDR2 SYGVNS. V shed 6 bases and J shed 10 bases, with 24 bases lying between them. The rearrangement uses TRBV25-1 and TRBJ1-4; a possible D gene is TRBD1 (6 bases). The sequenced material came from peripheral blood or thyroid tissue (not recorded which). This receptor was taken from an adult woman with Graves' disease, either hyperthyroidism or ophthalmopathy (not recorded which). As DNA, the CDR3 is TGTGCCAGCAGCTTATCACCCCGGACAGCGGGCGGAAAACTGTTTTTT. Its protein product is CASSLSPRTAGGKLFF. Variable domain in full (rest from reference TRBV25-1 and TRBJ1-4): EADIYQTPRYLVIGTGKKITLECSQTMGHDKMYWYQQDPGMELHLIHYSYGVNSTEKGDLSSESTVSRIRTEHFPLTLESARPSHTSQYLCASSLSPRTAGGKLFFGSGTQLSVL.